Listed here are 2 T cell receptor beta chains from one sample, sequenced in a study of shared clonotypes between healthy human individuals. The data were produced by immunoSEQ multiplex PCR, yet TCRdb's version contains in-frame clones alone and is incomplete. The table has approximately 1.4 million clones, around 98% seen once; the top ten hold approximately 0.45%. The sample comprised naive CD4+ T cells sorted from blood. Subset specified: CD45RA+ positively selected. The receptors here all came from a man aged 25 to 45 in good health.

The CDR3 spells CSVGTGKVYEQYF. The CDR3 nucleotides read TGCAGCGTTGGGACAGGGAAGGTTTACGAGCAGTACTTC. This chain joins TRBV29-1 and TRBJ2-7, with 8 bases identical to TRBD1. Trimming removed 4 bases from V and 4 bases from J; junction bases left unmatched: 6. The CDR3 is made up of 13 amino acids. Per the germline V gene, CDR1 is SQVTM and CDR2 is ANQGSEA.

This chain links TRBV6-1 with TRBJ2-3; TRBD2 aligns across 9 bases. CDR1 and CDR2 from the germline V gene are MNHNS and SASEGT. The CDR3 covers 14 residues. V trimming: 2 bases; J trimming: 6 bases; junction bases outside the gene matches: 3. CDR3: CASSERGRGDTQYF. In nucleotides, the CDR3 is TGTGCCAGCAGTGAACGCGGGAGGGGGGATACGCAGTATTTT.